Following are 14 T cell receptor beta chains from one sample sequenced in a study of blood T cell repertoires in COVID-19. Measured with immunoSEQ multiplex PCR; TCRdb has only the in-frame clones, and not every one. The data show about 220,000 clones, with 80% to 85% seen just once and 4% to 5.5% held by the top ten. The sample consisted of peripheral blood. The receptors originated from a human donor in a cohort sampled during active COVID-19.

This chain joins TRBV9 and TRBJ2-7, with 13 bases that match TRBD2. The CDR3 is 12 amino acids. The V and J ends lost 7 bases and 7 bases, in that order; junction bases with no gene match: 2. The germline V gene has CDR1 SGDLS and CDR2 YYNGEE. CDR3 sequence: CASGTSGTEQYF. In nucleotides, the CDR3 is TGTGCCAGCGGGACTAGCGGGACGGAGCAGTACTTC.

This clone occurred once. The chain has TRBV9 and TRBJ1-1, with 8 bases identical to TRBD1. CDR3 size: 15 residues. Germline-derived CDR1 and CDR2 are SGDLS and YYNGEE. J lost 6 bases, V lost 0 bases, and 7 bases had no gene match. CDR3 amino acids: CASSVASRGPAEAFF. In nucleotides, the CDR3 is TGTGCCAGCAGCGTAGCTAGCAGGGGGCCCGCTGAAGCTTTCTTT.

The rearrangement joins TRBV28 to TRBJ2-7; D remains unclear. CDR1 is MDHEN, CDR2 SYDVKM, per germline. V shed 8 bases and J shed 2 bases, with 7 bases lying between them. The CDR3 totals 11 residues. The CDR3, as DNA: TGTGCCAGCGGCGGTCCCTACGAGCAGTACTTC. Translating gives CASGGPYEQYF. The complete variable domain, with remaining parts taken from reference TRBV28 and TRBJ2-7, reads DVKVTQSSRYLVKRTGEKVFLECVQDMDHENMFWYRQDPGLGLRLIYFSYDVKMKEKGDIPEGYSVSREKKERFSLILESASTNQTSMYLCASGGPYEQYFGPGTRLTVT.

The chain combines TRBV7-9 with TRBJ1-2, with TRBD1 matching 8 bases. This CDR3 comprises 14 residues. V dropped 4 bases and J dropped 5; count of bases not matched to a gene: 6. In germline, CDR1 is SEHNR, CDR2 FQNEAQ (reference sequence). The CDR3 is CASSSQGARYGYTF. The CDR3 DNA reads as TGTGCCAGCAGCTCTCAGGGGGCGCGTTATGGCTACACCTTC.

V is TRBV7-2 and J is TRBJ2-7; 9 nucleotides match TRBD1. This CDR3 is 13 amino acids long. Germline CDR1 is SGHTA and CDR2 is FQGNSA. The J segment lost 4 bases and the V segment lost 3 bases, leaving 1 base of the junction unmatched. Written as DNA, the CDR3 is TGTGCCAGCAGCTTGACAGGGGGTTACGAGCAGTACTTC. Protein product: CASSLTGGYEQYF.

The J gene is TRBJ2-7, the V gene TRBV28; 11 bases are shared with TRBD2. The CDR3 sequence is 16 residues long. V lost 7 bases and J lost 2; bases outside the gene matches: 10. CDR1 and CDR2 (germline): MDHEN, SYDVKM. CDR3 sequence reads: CASNKIAGGPAYEQYF. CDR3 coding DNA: TGTGCCAGCAACAAAATAGCGGGAGGGCCAGCCTACGAGCAGTACTTC.

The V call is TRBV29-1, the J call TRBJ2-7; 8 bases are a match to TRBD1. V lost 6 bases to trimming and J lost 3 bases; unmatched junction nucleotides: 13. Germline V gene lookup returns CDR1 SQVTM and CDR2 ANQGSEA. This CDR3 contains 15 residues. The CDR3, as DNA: TGCAGCGTCGGACCCGGGTCAGGGGGCTACTACGAGCAGTACTTC. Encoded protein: CSVGPGSGGYYEQYF.

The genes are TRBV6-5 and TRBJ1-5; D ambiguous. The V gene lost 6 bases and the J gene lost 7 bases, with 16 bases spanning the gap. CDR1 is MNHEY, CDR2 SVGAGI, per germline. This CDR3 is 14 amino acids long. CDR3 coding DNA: TGTGCCAGCAGAATTGCCGCATCGGGACAGCCCCAGCATTTT. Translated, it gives CASRIAASGQPQHF.

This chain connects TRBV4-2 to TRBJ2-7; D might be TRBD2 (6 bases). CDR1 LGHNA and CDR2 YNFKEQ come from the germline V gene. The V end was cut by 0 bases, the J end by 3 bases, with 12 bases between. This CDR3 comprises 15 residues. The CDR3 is CASSQDLRDRYEQYF. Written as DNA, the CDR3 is TGTGCCAGCAGCCAAGATTTGCGGGACCGCTACGAGCAGTACTTC.

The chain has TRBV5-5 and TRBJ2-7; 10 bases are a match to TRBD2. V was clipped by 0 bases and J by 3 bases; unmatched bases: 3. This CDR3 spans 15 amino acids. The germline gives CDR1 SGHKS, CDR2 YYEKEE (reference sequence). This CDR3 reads CASSLGLAGVYEQYF. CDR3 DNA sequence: TGTGCCAGCAGCTTGGGCCTAGCGGGAGTCTACGAGCAGTACTTC.

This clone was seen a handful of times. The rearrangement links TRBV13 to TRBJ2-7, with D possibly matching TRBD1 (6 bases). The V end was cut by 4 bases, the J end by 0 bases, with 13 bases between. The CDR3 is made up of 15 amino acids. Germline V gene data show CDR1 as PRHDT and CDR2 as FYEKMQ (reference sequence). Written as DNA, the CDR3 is TGTGCCAGCAGCTCGGGCCGGACAGACTCCTACGAGCAGTACTTC. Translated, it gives CASSSGRTDSYEQYF.

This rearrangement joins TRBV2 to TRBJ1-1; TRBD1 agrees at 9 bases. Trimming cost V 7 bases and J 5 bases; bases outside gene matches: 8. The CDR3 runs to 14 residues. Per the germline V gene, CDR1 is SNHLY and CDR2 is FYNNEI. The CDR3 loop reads CASTLQGARTEAFF. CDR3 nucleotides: TGTGCCAGCACCCTACAGGGGGCGAGAACTGAAGCTTTCTTT.

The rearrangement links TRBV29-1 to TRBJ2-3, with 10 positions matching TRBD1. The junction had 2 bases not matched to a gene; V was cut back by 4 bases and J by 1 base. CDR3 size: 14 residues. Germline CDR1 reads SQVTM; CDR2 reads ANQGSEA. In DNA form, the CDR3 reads TGCAGCGTTGCCGGGACAGGGGGCACAGATACGCAGTATTTT. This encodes CSVAGTGGTDTQYF.

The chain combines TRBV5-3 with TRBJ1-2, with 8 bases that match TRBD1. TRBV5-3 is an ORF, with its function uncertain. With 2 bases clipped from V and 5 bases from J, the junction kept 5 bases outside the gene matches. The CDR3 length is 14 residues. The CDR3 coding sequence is TGTGCCAGAAGCTTTGGGGACAGGCGATATGGCTACACCTTC. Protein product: CARSFGDRRYGYTF.